The 17 T cell receptor beta chains given below trace back to one sample, sequenced in a study of Ad26.COV2.S vaccination and SARS-CoV-2 variants. Clones were sequenced by immunoSEQ multiplex PCR, and TCRdb holds only the in-frame ones, with some missing. The sample consists of about 350,000 clones, around 88% of them appearing once. This sample's treatment: roughly 19 received Ad26.COV2.S at low or high dose, single or two shots; roughly 5 received placebo; per-sample allocation not given. The samples date from day 63 after the first vaccine or placebo injection. The sample here was peripheral blood, taken in a trial of Ad26.COV2.S vaccine versus placebo. The receptors come from a person aged 18-65 years who received the Ad26.COV2.S COVID-19 vaccine or a placebo.

This clone has a handful of counts. The V gene is TRBV19, the J gene TRBJ2-1; 7 bases match TRBD2. This CDR3 has 14 residues. After removal of 7 bases from V and 6 bases from J, the junction contained 9 bases not matched to a gene. The germline gives CDR1 LNHDA, CDR2 SQIVND (reference sequence). The CDR3 sequence is CASTSGSGGNEQFF. CDR3 coding DNA: TGTGCCAGTACCTCCGGGTCGGGAGGCAATGAGCAGTTCTTC. The full variable domain, rest sourced from reference TRBV19 and TRBJ2-1, is DGGITQSPKYLFRKEGQNVTLSCEQNLNHDAMYWYRQDPGQGLRLIYYSQIVNDFQKGDIAEGYSVSREKKESFPLTVTSAQKNPTAFYLCASTSGSGGNEQFFGPGTRLTVL.

This clone was seen a handful of times. The genes are TRBV2 and TRBJ1-2; D gene ambiguous. This CDR3 has 12 amino acids. The germline V gene encodes CDR1 SNHLY and CDR2 FYNNEI. Trimming took off 0 bases at V and 8 bases at J, with 7 bases between the two ends. CDR3 amino acids: CASSEAKGGYTF. The DNA for the CDR3 is TGTGCCAGCAGTGAAGCTAAGGGAGGCTACACCTTC.

This chain uses TRBV6-2 or TRBV6-3 with TRBJ2-7, with no clear D. There are 12 residues in the CDR3. V was pared by 6 bases and J by 4 bases, with 10 bases between. CDR1 and CDR2 (germline): MNHEY, SVGEGT. CDR3 bases: TGTGCCAGCAGCTTGACACCGTACGAGCAGTACTTC. Protein product: CASSLTPYEQYF.

The genes are TRBV28 and TRBJ2-1, with 9 bases that match TRBD2. Germline V lookup: CDR1 MDHEN, CDR2 SYDVKM. V shed 4 bases, J shed 2 bases, and the junction held 9 bases outside the gene matches. The CDR3 runs to 17 residues. In DNA, the CDR3 is TGTGCCAGCAGTTCTCCCCGGCTAGCGGGAACCTACAATGAGCAGTTCTTC. Its protein product is CASSSPRLAGTYNEQFF.

Concerning this clone: Other DNA sequences in the sample encode the same CDR3. The rearrangement links TRBV19 to TRBJ2-7, with D perhaps assigned TRBD1 or TRBD2 (6 bases each). The CDR3 spans 14 residues. Germline V gives CDR1 LNHDA, CDR2 SQIVND (reference sequence). Trimming removed 1 base at V and 0 bases at J, with 7 bases between. The CDR3 protein is CASSIAGASYEQYF. In nucleotides, the CDR3 is TGTGCCAGTAGTATAGCGGGGGCCTCCTACGAGCAGTACTTC.

Here the CDR3 DNA reads TGTGCCAGCATGTGGGGCGACTCTGGCACTGAAGCTTTCTTT. This codes for CASMWGDSGTEAFF. The chain uses TRBV6-5 and TRBJ1-1, with a weak D call TRBD1 (5 bases). In germline, CDR1 is MNHEY, CDR2 SVGAGI. The CDR3 has 14 amino acids. V was clipped by 7 bases and J by 4 bases, with 16 bases between them.

The chain joins TRBV6-5 to TRBJ2-1; D remains ambiguous. Germline CDR1 is MNHEY and CDR2 is SVGAGI. The CDR3 length is 14 residues. Trimming took 7 bases from V and 1 from J, leaving 11 bases between them. As DNA, the CDR3 is TGTGCCAGCACAGCACGGCCTTCCTACAATGAGCAGTTCTTC. Protein sequence: CASTARPSYNEQFF.

This chain uses TRBV6-2 or TRBV6-3 with TRBJ1-6; D gene ambiguous. The V end lost 2 bases, the J end lost 0 bases, and 14 bases lay between the germline ends. This CDR3 is 18 amino acids long. CDR1 and CDR2 (germline): MNHEY, SVGEGT. In DNA form, the CDR3 reads TGTGCCAGCAGTTACGAGGCCGGGGATTCCTCCTATAATTCACCCCTCCACTTT. This translates into CASSYEAGDSSYNSPLHF.

This clone was seen just once. The chain couples TRBV2 to TRBJ2-1; 10 nucleotides match TRBD2. CDR1 and CDR2 (germline): SNHLY, FYNNEI. V was clipped by 2 bases and J by 8 bases; unmatched bases: 6. The CDR3 has 15 amino acids. CDR3 DNA sequence: TGTGCCAGCAGTGAATCTAGCGGGAGCTTCTATGAGCAGTTCTTC. Encoded protein: CASSESSGSFYEQFF.

This chain joins TRBV19 and TRBJ2-5; 14 bases are shared with TRBD2. The CDR3 contains 16 residues. V was clipped by 6 bases and J by 5 bases; unmatched bases: 8. CDR1 LNHDA and CDR2 SQIVND come from the germline V gene (reference sequence). CDR3 sequence reads: CASSGTSGGFWETQYF. CDR3 DNA: TGTGCCAGTAGCGGGACTAGCGGGGGTTTTTGGGAGACCCAGTACTTC.

The V call is TRBV27, the J call TRBJ1-3; no reliable D call. Trimming removed 5 bases from V and 8 bases from J, with 13 bases in between. CDR3 length: 13 residues. CDR1 and CDR2 (germline): MNHEY, SMNVEV (reference sequence). The CDR3 nucleotides read TGTGCCAGCAGTCTCGGTCGCGGAGACACCATATATTTT. It yields the protein CASSLGRGDTIYF.

The gene calls are TRBV30 and TRBJ2-5; TRBD1 or TRBD2 may be the D gene (5 bases each). In germline, CDR1 is GTSNPN, CDR2 SVGIG (reference sequence). V dropped 0 bases and J dropped 4 bases, with 15 bases sitting between them. This CDR3 has 15 residues. The CDR3 here is CAWSVPPGTLETQYF. For the CDR3, the DNA is TGTGCCTGGAGTGTACCCCCCGGGACCCTAGAGACCCAGTACTTC.

This clone showed up just once. The J gene is TRBJ1-1, the V gene TRBV7-9; D perhaps matches TRBD1 (5 bases). V lost 11 bases and J lost 2, with 15 bases in between. Germline CDR1 SEHNR, CDR2 FQNEAQ (reference sequence). This CDR3 region has 13 residues. CDR3 coding DNA: TGTGCCGGGGACGGGCGGGTAAACACTGAAGCTTTCTTT. It encodes CAGDGRVNTEAFF.

J is TRBJ1-4 and V is TRBV7-6; 8 bases map to TRBD1. The germline CDR1 and CDR2 sequences are SGHVS and FNYEAQ. This CDR3 spans 14 amino acids. V was clipped by 2 bases and J by 6 bases; unmatched bases: 2. Written as DNA, the CDR3 is TGTGCCAGCAGCTTATACAGGGGGGATGAAAAACTGTTTTTT. Amino acid sequence: CASSLYRGDEKLFF.

The chain links TRBV24-1 to TRBJ2-3; perhaps TRBD1 as D (5 bases). V was clipped by 0 bases and J by 1 base, with 10 bases between them. Germline V lookup: CDR1 KGHDR, CDR2 SFDVKD. The CDR3 spans 16 residues. The chain's CDR3 is CATSDLSEGGTDTQYF. The DNA of the CDR3 is TGTGCCACCAGTGATTTGTCGGAAGGGGGCACAGATACGCAGTATTTT.

CDR3 sequence (DNA): TGTGCCAGCAGCTACCGGACAGGGTCAGGGACTGAAGCTTTCTTT. It codes for CASSYRTGSGTEAFF. This chain links TRBV7-2 with TRBJ1-1, with 8 bases matching TRBD1. The V gene's germline CDR1 is SGHTA and CDR2 FQGNSA. V dropped 4 bases and J dropped 5; count of bases not matched to a gene: 9. There are 15 residues in the CDR3.

The rearrangement joins TRBV3-1 (or the pseudogene TRBV3-2) to TRBJ2-1, with 8 bases fitting TRBD2. This CDR3 comprises 15 residues. V was clipped by 4 bases and J by 8 bases; unmatched bases: 10. Germline-derived CDR1 and CDR2 are LGHDT and YNNKEL (reference sequence). CDR3 loop: CASSLGRADGHEQFF. CDR3 nucleotide sequence: TGTGCCAGCAGCCTCGGGAGGGCCGACGGTCATGAGCAGTTCTTC.